One and the same sample provided the 6 T cell receptor beta chains below, sequenced in a study of human T cells and chemical hapten exposure. Each CDR3 protein is one row after TCRdb ran MiXCR on the RACE reads. The data show roughly 120,000 distinct CDR3 sequences, with less than 15% seen just once and 2.5% to 3% held by the top ten. Time point meaning: pre-sensitization, week 0. As to treatment: therapeutic diphenylcyclopropenone sensitization with weekly scalp DPC. The input for sequencing was whole blood, taken in connection with sensitization to the hapten diphenylcyclopropenone (DPC). These receptors were collected from a woman in her late teens or twenties with alopecia areata. Some clones in this sample may be carry-over from other donors' samples.

The gene calls are TRBV2 and TRBJ2-3; D remains ambiguous. The CDR3 is made up of 17 amino acids. Trimming cost V 1 base and J 1 base, with 15 bases left between them. The germline V gene encodes CDR1 SNHLY and CDR2 FYNNEI. The CDR3 DNA follows: TGTGCCAGCAGTGAAGTCTTCCGGAGCGAGGGCACAGATACGCAGTATTTT. Translation gives CASSEVFRSEGTDTQYF. Full variable domain (rest looked up from reference TRBV2 and TRBJ2-3): EPEVTQTPSHQVTQMGQEVILRCVPISNHLYFYWYRQILGQKVEFLVSFYNNEISEKSEIFDDQFSVERPDGSNFTLKIRSTKLEDSAMYFCASSEVFRSEGTDTQYFGPGTRLTVL.

This clonotype has just a few counts. The gene calls are TRBV6-2 or TRBV6-3 and TRBJ1-5; the match to TRBD1 covers 7 bases. The CDR3 is 16 amino acids. CDR1 MNHEY and CDR2 SVGEGT come from the germline V gene. V shed 2 bases and J 4 bases; nucleotides not matched to a gene: 8. CDR3 region: CASSYGSGTVNQPQHF. Here the CDR3 DNA reads TGTGCCAGCAGTTACGGAAGCGGGACAGTTAATCAGCCCCAGCATTTT.

This sequence joins TRBV11-2 and TRBJ2-3, with 7 bases lining up with TRBD2. The V gene end was trimmed by 3 bases and the J gene end by 3 bases; junction bases not matched to a gene: 9. CDR3 length equals 16 residues. The germline V gene has CDR1 SGHAT and CDR2 FQNNGV. The CDR3 DNA reads TGTGCCAGCAGCTTGAGTCAAGCGGGGCTGACAGATACGCAGTATTTT. Amino acids: CASSLSQAGLTDTQYF.

This clonotype was seen ten or more times. This chain joins TRBV5-1 and TRBJ2-5, with D unresolved. Germline CDR1 is SGHRS and CDR2 is YFSETQ. The V gene lost 7 bases and the J gene lost 4 bases, with 20 bases spanning the gap. The CDR3 totals 15 residues. The CDR3 is CASLPTSTRGETQYF. The DNA of the CDR3 is TGCGCCAGCCTTCCTACATCGACAAGAGGAGAGACCCAGTACTTC.

This clonotype was recorded a few times. J is TRBJ1-4 and V is TRBV7-2; D perhaps matches TRBD1 (6 bases). The germline V gene has CDR1 SGHTA and CDR2 FQGNSA. The CDR3 extends over 14 amino acids. The V and J ends lost 2 bases and 8 bases respectively, with 12 bases between them. Here the CDR3 DNA reads TGTGCCAGCAGCTTATCGGGGGGCGGAGAAAAACTGTTTTTT. This gives the protein CASSLSGGGEKLFF.

The chain couples TRBV6-2 or TRBV6-3 to TRBJ2-7; D uncertain. The V gene lost 3 bases and the J gene lost 5 bases, with 8 bases spanning the gap. This CDR3 is 12 amino acids long. Per germline, CDR1 MNHEY and CDR2 SVGEGT. For the CDR3, the DNA is TGTGCCAGCAGTTATGTGGCGAACGAGCAGTACTTC. Its translation: CASSYVANEQYF.